The entry that follows covers one T cell receptor (beta chain) sequence. This entry comes from a study of blood T cell repertoires in COVID-19. Study in general: The cDNA or gDNA used as material had been derived from T cells, B-cell-depleted T cells, or PBMCs.

Germline V lookup: CDR1 SGHTA, CDR2 FQGNSA. The V and J ends lost 1 base and 0 bases respectively, with 10 bases between them. The CDR3 loop spans 17 amino acids. Per the original data handling: The assay estimated nucleated cells by amplifying reference gene primers. Generated by immunoSEQ multiplex PCR, the TCRdb table keeps only in-frame clones and is missing some. From that table come the V and J calls and clone size; the DNA was used to work out D and trimming. The sample holds fewer than 250,000 clones, about nine tenths seen once. The rearrangement links TRBV7-2 to TRBJ1-6; D unclear. The specimen was peripheral blood. The clonotype comes from a woman in her sixties with acute or convalescent COVID-19. CDR3 DNA sequence: TGTGCCAGCAGCTTAGTGGGCCGTAGCTCCTATAATTCACCCCTCCACTTT. Encoded protein: CASSLVGRSSYNSPLHF.